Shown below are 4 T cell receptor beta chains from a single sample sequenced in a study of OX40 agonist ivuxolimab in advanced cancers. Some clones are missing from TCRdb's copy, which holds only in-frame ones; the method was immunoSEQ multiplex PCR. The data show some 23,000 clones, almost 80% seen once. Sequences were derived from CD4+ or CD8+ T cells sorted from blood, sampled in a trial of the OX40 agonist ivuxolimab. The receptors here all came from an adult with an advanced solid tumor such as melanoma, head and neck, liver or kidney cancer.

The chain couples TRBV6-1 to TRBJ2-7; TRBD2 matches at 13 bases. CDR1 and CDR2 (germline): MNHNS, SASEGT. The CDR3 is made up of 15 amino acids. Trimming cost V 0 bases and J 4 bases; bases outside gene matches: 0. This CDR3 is CASSEATSGGYEQYF. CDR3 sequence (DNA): TGTGCCAGCAGTGAAGCGACTAGCGGGGGGTACGAGCAGTACTTC.

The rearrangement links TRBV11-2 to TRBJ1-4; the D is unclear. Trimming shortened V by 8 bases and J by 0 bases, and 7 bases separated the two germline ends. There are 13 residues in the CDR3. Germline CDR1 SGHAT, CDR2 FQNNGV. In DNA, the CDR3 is TGTGCCAGCGGGAGCACAACTAATGAAAAACTGTTTTTT. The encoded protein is CASGSTTNEKLFF.

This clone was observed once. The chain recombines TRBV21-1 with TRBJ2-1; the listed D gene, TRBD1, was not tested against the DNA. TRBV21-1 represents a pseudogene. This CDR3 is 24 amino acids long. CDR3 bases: TGTGCCAGCAGCAAAGGTCAGTTCCACCCGCAAGATCGAGGGACAGGGCGTTCCTACAATGAGCAGTTCTTC. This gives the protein CASSKGQFHPQDRGTGRSYNEQFF.

This chain's CDR3 is CASSYGRVNTEAFF. The CDR3, as DNA: TGCGCCAGCAGCTACGGACGGGTGAACACTGAAGCTTTCTTT. This chain links TRBV5-1 with TRBJ1-1; D is uncertain. Trimming took off 3 bases at V and 0 bases at J, with 9 bases between the two ends. This CDR3 is built from 14 residues. CDR1 SGHRS and CDR2 YFSETQ come from the germline V gene.